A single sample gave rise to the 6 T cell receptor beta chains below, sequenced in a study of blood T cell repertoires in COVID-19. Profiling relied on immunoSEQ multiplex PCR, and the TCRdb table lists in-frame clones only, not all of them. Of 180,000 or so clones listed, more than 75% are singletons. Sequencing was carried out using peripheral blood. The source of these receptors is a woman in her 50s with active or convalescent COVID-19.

CDR3 DNA sequence: TGTGCCAGCAGTTACTTAGGGGTGAGGACTGAAGCTTTCTTT. The encoded protein is CASSYLGVRTEAFF. The chain joins TRBV6-5 to TRBJ1-1; D is possibly TRBD1 (5 bases). The CDR3 totals 14 residues. Germline CDR1 MNHEY, CDR2 SVGAGI. Trimming stripped 1 base from V and 5 bases from J, with 11 bases between.

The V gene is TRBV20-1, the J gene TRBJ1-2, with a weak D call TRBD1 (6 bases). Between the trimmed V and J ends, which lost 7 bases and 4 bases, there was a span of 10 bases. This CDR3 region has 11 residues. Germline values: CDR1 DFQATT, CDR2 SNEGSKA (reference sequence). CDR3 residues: CSVQGAYGYTF. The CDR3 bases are TGCAGTGTACAGGGCGCCTATGGCTACACCTTC.

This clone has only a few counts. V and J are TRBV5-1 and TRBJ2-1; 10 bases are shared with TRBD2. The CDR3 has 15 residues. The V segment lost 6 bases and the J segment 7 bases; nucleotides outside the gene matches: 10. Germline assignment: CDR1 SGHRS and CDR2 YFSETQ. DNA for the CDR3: TGCGCCAGCACAGATCTAGCGGGAGTAACGAATGAGCAGTTCTTC. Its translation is CASTDLAGVTNEQFF.

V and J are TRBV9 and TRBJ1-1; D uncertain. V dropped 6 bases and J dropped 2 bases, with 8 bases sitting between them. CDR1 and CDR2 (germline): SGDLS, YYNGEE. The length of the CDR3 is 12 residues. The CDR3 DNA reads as TGTGCCAGCAACAACCTTAACACTGAAGCTTTCTTT. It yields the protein CASNNLNTEAFF.

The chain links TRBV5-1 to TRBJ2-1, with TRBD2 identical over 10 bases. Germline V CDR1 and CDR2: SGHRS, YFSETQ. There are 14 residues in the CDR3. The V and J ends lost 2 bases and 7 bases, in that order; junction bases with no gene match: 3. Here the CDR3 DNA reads TGCGCCAGCAGCTTAGCTAGCGGGAGAAATGAGCAGTTCTTC. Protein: CASSLASGRNEQFF.

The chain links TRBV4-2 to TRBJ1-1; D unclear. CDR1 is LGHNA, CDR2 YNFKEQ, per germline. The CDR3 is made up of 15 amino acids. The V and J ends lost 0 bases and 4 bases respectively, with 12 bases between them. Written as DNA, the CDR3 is TGTGCCAGCAGCCAAGATCCGGGGAGTGGCACTGAAGCTTTCTTT. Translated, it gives CASSQDPGSGTEAFF.